The next 8 T cell receptor beta chains were all read from a single sample in a study of T cell clonality in common variable immunodeficiency. No antigen is known for these receptors. The protocol was immunoSEQ multiplex PCR, while the TCRdb copy is restricted to in-frame clones and leaves out a portion. The sample table includes 15,000 to 17,000 clones. Whole-study results and caveats: Common variable immunodeficiency TCR beta sequences reportedly had fewer deletions and N-nucleotide insertions.

The specimen sequenced was peripheral blood mononuclear cells. These receptors were taken from a human donor with common variable immunodeficiency.

With regard to this clone: With the read ending 3 residues before the CDR3 end, the germline J gene is used to fill in that end. V gene TRBV15 combines with J gene TRBJ1-4; no reliable D call. V gave up 0 bases and J gave up 0 bases, with 8 bases separating them. Germline CDR1 reads LNHNV; CDR2 reads YYDKDF (reference sequence). The CDR3 sequence is 16 residues long. The sequenced part of the CDR3 DNA is TGTGCCACCAGCAGAGATCGTTTTGCAACTAATGAAAAA. Amino acids: CATSRDRFATNEK. The complete CDR3 reads CATSRDRFATNEKLFF.

Turning to this clone: The sequence runs out 3 residues before the end of the CDR3; the remainder is reconstructed from the germline J gene. The chain has TRBV11-1 and TRBJ2-7, with 9 bases that match TRBD1. Losses at the gene ends were 3 bases for V and 0 bases for J; bases not matched to a gene: 3. The CDR3 has 15 residues. Germline loops: CDR1 SGHAT, CDR2 FQDESV (reference sequence). Partial CDR3 DNA: TGTGCCAGCAGCTTCTACAGGGGGCCCTCCTACGAG. Translating it yields CASSFYRGPSYE. The whole CDR3 protein reads CASSFYRGPSYEQYF.

With respect to this clone: The same CDR3 also results from other DNA sequences found in this sample. CDR3 loop: CASSPPGSSYEQYF. The DNA read from the CDR3 is TGTGCCAGCTCACCACCGGGCAGTTCGTACGAG. The chain combines TRBV18 with TRBJ2-7; D is undetermined. The read ends 3 residues early relative to the CDR3; the germline J gene fills the gap. The CDR3 has 14 residues. Trimming took off 0 bases at V and 4 bases at J, with 10 bases between the two ends. Germline lookup yields CDR1 KGHSH and CDR2 LQKENI.

As for this clone: The read gets to within 3 residues of the CDR3 end, and the germline J gene fills in the rest. The rearrangement joins TRBV30 to TRBJ1-4, with TRBD1 matching 11 bases. The trim removed 4 bases at V and 5 bases at J, leaving 3 bases unmatched. The CDR3 is 14 amino acids. Germline assignment: CDR1 GTSNPN and CDR2 SVGIG (reference sequence). CDR3 DNA (partial): TGTGCCTGGAACCGGGACAGGGGGAATGAAAAA. This codes for CAWNRDRGNEK. The whole CDR3 is CAWNRDRGNEKLFF.

Remarks on this clone: The read gets to within 3 residues of the CDR3 end, and the germline J gene fills in the rest. V usage is TRBV5-5 and J usage is TRBJ1-4; no clear D. In germline, CDR1 is SGHKS, CDR2 YYEKEE (reference sequence). Trimming took off 1 base at V and 3 bases at J, with 7 bases between the two ends. The CDR3 consists of 14 residues. The CDR3 region is CASSLIGSNEKLFF. Partial CDR3 DNA: TGTGCCAGCAGCTTGATAGGGTCTAATGAAAAA. The whole variable domain, filled in from reference TRBV5-5 and TRBJ1-4, reads DAGVTQSPTHLIKTRGQQVTLRCSPISGHKSVSWYQQVLGQGPQFIFQYYEKEERGRGNFPDRFSARQFPNYSSELNVNALLLGDSALYLCASSLIGSNEKLFFGSGTQLSVL.

On this clone: The CDR3 goes on 3 residues after the read ends, and that part is filled in from the germline J gene. The chain combines TRBV2 with TRBJ1-5; the D gene is possibly TRBD1 (5 bases). Germline lookup yields CDR1 SNHLY and CDR2 FYNNEI. Trimming removed 2 bases from V and 7 bases from J, with 9 bases in between. The CDR3 is made up of 13 amino acids. Incomplete CDR3 DNA: TGTGCCAGCAGTGAATCGGGGGAACAGCCC. Translation gives CASSESGEQP. The complete CDR3 reads CASSESGEQPQHF. Using reference TRBV2 and TRBJ1-5 for the parts outside the CDR3, the full variable domain is EPEVTQTPSHQVTQMGQEVILRCVPISNHLYFYWYRQILGQKVEFLVSFYNNEISEKSEIFDDQFSVERPDGSNFTLKIRSTKLEDSAMYFCASSESGEQPQHFGDGTRLSIL.

A word on this clone: The read ends 3 residues shy of where the CDR3 ends; the end is completed using the germline J gene. The chain joins TRBV7-2 to TRBJ2-3, with D uncertain. V was cut by 3 bases and J by 4 bases, with 5 bases left in between. CDR3 size: 12 residues. Germline V gene sequence: CDR1 SGHTA, CDR2 FQGNSA. The covered CDR3 bases are TGTGCCAGCAGCTTCCATTCAGATACG. It yields the protein CASSFHSDT. The complete CDR3 reads CASSFHSDTQYF.

Concerning this clone itself: The read ends 3 residues shy of where the CDR3 ends; the end is completed using the germline J gene. The V gene is TRBV18, the J gene TRBJ1-1; TRBD1 aligns across 12 bases. The germline CDR1 and CDR2 sequences are KGHSH and LQKENI. Trimming at V came to 4 bases and at J to 1 base, leaving 4 bases not matched to a gene. This CDR3 contains 16 residues. The DNA read from the CDR3 is TGTGCCAGCTCACGAGGGACAGGGGGCTGGAACACTGAA. It translates to CASSRGTGGWNTE. The CDR3 in full is CASSRGTGGWNTEAFF.